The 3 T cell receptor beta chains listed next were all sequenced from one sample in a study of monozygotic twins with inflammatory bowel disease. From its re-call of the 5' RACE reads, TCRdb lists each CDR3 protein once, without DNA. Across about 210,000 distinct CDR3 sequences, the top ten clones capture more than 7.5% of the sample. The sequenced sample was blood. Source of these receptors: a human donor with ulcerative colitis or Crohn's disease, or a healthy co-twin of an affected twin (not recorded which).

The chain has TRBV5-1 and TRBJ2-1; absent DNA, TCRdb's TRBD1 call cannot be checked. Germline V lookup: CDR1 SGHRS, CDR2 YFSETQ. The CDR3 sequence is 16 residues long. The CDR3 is CASSPTQGVRNNEQFF.

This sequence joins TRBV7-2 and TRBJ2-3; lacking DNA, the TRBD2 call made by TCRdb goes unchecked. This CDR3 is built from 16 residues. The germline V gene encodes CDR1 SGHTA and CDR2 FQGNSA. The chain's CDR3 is CASSQGTSGSTDTQYF.

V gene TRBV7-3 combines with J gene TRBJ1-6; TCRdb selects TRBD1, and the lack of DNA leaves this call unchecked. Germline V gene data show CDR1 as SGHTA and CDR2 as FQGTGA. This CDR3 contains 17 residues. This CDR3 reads CASSLGGGERYNSPLHF.